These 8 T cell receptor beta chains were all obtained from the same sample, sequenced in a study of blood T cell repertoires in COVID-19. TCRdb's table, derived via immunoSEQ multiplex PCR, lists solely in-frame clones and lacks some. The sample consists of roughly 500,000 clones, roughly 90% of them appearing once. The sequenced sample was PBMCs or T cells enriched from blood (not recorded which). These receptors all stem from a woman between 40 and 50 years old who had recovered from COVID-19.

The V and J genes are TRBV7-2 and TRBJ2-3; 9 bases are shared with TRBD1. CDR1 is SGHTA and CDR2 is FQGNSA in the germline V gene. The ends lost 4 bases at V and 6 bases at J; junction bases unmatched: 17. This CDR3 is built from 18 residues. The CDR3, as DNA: TGTGCCAGCAGCTCGGTGCCGCCTTCGACAGGGGGGAGGGATACGCAGTATTTT. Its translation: CASSSVPPSTGGRDTQYF.

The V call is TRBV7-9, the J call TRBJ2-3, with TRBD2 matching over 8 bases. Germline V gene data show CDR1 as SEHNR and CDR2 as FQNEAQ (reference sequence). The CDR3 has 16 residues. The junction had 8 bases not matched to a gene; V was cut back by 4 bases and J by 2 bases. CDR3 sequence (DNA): TGTGCCAGCAGCTCTTTCACTAGCGGATCCACAGATACGCAGTATTTT. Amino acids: CASSSFTSGSTDTQYF.

As DNA, the CDR3 is TGTGCCAGCAGCGGCCGGACTAGCGGGAGTGGTACGCAGTATTTT. Protein sequence: CASSGRTSGSGTQYF. J is TRBJ2-3 and V is TRBV6-2 or TRBV6-3, with 13 bases lining up with TRBD2. Looked up from germline, CDR1 is MNHEY and CDR2 is SVGEGT. The CDR3 length is 15 residues. Trimming at V came to 6 bases and at J to 8 bases, leaving 8 bases not matched to a gene.

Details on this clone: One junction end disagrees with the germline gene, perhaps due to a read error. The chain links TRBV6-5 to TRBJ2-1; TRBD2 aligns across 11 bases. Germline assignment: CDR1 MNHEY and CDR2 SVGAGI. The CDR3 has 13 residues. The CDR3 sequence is CASSYSGLAGGIF. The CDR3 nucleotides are TGTGCCAGCAGTTACTCCGGGCTAGCGGGAGGTATCTTC.

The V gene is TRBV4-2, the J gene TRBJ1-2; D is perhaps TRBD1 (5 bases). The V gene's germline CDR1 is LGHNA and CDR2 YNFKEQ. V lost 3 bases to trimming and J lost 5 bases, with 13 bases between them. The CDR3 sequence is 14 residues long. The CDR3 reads CASSQTKQVYGYTF. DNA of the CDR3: TGTGCCAGCAGCCAGACGAAACAGGTATATGGCTACACCTTC.

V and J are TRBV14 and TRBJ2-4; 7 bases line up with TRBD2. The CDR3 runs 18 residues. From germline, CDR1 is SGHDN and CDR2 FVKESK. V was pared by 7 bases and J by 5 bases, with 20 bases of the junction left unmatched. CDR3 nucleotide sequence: TGTGCCAGCATCGGAGGCGGGGGTACGTTTGAGTTTGAAAACATTCAGTACTTC. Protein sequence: CASIGGGGTFEFENIQYF.

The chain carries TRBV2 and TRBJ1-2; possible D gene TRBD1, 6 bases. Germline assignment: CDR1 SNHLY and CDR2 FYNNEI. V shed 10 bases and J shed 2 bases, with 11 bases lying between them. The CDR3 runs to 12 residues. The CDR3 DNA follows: TGTGCCATCCTTGGACAGAACTATGGCTACACCTTC. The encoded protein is CAILGQNYGYTF.

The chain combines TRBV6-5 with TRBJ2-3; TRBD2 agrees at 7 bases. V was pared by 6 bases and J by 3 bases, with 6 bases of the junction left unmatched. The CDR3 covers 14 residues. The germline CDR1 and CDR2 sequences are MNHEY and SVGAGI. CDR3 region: CASRGAGITDTQYF. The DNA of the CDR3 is TGTGCCAGCAGAGGAGCGGGAATTACAGATACGCAGTATTTT.